Listed here are 18 T cell receptor beta chains from one sample, sequenced in a study of cytomegalovirus exposure and HLA in healthy donors. PCR primers comprised 60 Vbeta and 13 Jbeta primers. Measured with immunoSEQ multiplex PCR; TCRdb has only the in-frame clones, and not every one. The sample includes 43,000 or so clones, about 60% of them seen just once. The sample comprised PBMCs. The origin of the receptors is a human donor in good health.

The V call is TRBV5-1, the J call TRBJ2-1; 7 positions match TRBD2. CDR3 length equals 13 residues. Germline V gene lookup returns CDR1 SGHRS and CDR2 YFSETQ. The trim removed 3 bases at V and 4 bases at J, leaving 1 base unmatched. CDR3 sequence reads: CASSSGGYNEQFF. CDR3 nucleotide sequence: TGCGCCAGCAGCTCGGGGGGATACAATGAGCAGTTCTTC.

The rearrangement uses TRBV6-5 and TRBJ1-2, with a weak D call TRBD1 (5 bases). The germline CDR1 and CDR2 sequences are MNHEY and SVGAGI. The ends were cut back, 6 bases at V and 4 bases at J, with 18 bases in the middle. The CDR3 runs 15 residues. The CDR3 is CASSKGFDSLYGYTF. The CDR3 DNA reads as TGTGCCAGCAGCAAGGGGTTCGACAGCCTCTATGGCTACACCTTC.

This chain joins TRBV7-3 and TRBJ1-2, with D perhaps TRBD1 (5 bases). The CDR3 contains 14 residues. Germline V gives CDR1 SGHTA, CDR2 FQGTGA. V shed 2 bases and J shed 4 bases, with 11 bases lying between them. Here the CDR3 DNA reads TGTGCCAGCAGCTTAGGGGGGGTTACCTATGGCTACACCTTC. Translated: CASSLGGVTYGYTF.

The genes are TRBV7-8 and TRBJ2-6; the D is unclear. The ends were cut back, 3 bases at V and 0 bases at J, with 18 bases in the middle. Germline lookup yields CDR1 SGHVS and CDR2 FQNEAQ. The CDR3 sequence is 19 residues long. The DNA for the CDR3 is TGTGCCAGCAGCTTTCTCCCGGCGAGGTCCCTCTCTGGGGCCAACGTCCTGACTTTC. It specifies CASSFLPARSLSGANVLTF. The complete variable domain, with remaining parts taken from reference TRBV7-8 and TRBJ2-6, reads GAGVSQSPRYKVAKRGQDVALRCDPISGHVSLFWYQQALGQGPEFLTYFQNEAQLDKSGLPSDRFFAERPEGSVSTLKIQRTQQEDSAVYLCASSFLPARSLSGANVLTFGAGSRLTVL.

V usage is TRBV7-2 and J usage is TRBJ1-1; no clear D gene. The CDR3 consists of 13 residues. Trimming took 2 bases from V and 1 from J, leaving 5 bases between them. Per the germline V gene, CDR1 is SGHTA and CDR2 is FQGNSA. The DNA for the CDR3 is TGTGCCAGCAGCTTACAGCGGAACACTGAAGCTTTCTTT. Translated, it gives CASSLQRNTEAFF.

The chain combines TRBV6-5 with TRBJ2-3; D gene ambiguous. The CDR3 totals 13 residues. The germline V and J ends were trimmed by 10 bases and 1 base, with 12 bases remaining between them. Germline CDR1 and CDR2: MNHEY and SVGAGI. This chain's CDR3 is CAIQESGTDTQYF. CDR3 nucleotides: TGTGCCATCCAAGAGTCGGGCACAGATACGCAGTATTTT.

The V gene is TRBV5-6, the J gene TRBJ2-7; a weak D match, TRBD1 (7 bases). The germline V gene has CDR1 SGHDT and CDR2 YYEEEE. With 4 bases removed from V and 3 bases from J, the gap between germline ends came to 17 bases. This CDR3 spans 15 amino acids. CDR3 bases: TGTGCCAGCAGCCAGGGGGGCAGGGCGTACTACGAGCAGTACTTC. Translated, it gives CASSQGGRAYYEQYF.

This clone was detected a few times. J is TRBJ1-4 and V is TRBV15; D unclear. Trimming cost V 6 bases and J 10 bases, with 15 bases left between them. This CDR3 is built from 13 residues. The germline V gene has CDR1 LNHNV and CDR2 YYDKDF (reference sequence). Here the CDR3 reads CATRSGGEGKLFF. CDR3 DNA: TGTGCCACCAGGTCTGGCGGGGAGGGAAAACTGTTTTTT.

CDR3: CSAIRGVADTQYF. CDR3 DNA sequence: TGCAGCGCCATCAGAGGTGTTGCAGATACGCAGTATTTT. V is TRBV29-1 and J is TRBJ2-3; D gene unclear. This CDR3 has 13 amino acids. Per the germline V gene, CDR1 is SQVTM and CDR2 is ANQGSEA. Trimming stripped 7 bases from V and 4 bases from J, with 15 bases between.

The chain has TRBV5-1 and TRBJ1-1; D is unclear. The CDR3 runs 14 residues. Trimming took 3 bases from V and 6 from J, leaving 15 bases between them. Looked up from germline, CDR1 is SGHRS and CDR2 is YFSETQ. CDR3 loop: CASSSSGLNAEAFF. The CDR3 bases are TGCGCCAGCAGCTCCTCAGGACTCAATGCTGAAGCTTTCTTT.

The chain recombines TRBV11-2 with TRBJ2-7; a possible D gene is TRBD2 (6 bases). Looked up from germline, CDR1 is SGHAT and CDR2 is FQNNGV. This CDR3 has 12 amino acids. The V and J ends lost 3 bases and 11 bases respectively, with 14 bases between them. The DNA for the CDR3 is TGTGCCAGCAGCTTGTCTGAGGGCGGGAAGTACTTC. It encodes CASSLSEGGKYF.

The chain employs TRBV5-4 and TRBJ2-2, with 8 bases lining up with TRBD1. Germline values: CDR1 SGHNT, CDR2 YYREEE (reference sequence). This CDR3 region has 15 residues. Losses at the gene ends were 2 bases for V and 7 bases for J; bases not matched to a gene: 7. The DNA for the CDR3 is TGTGCCAGCAGCTTAGGGAACAGGGGGAGCGGGGAGCTGTTTTTT. The encoded protein is CASSLGNRGSGELFF.

The rearrangement uses TRBV5-1 and TRBJ1-1; tentatively, D is TRBD1 (5 bases). The CDR3 runs to 14 residues. Germline assignment: CDR1 SGHRS and CDR2 YFSETQ. Between the trimmed V and J ends, which lost 4 bases and 4 bases, there was a span of 14 bases. The CDR3 nucleotides are TGCGCCAGCAGCCCCGCGGGGGGAGGCACTGAAGCTTTCTTT. This sequence encodes CASSPAGGGTEAFF.

A few counts support this clone. The chain has TRBV2 and TRBJ1-1; possibly TRBD1 for D (6 bases). The CDR3 sequence is 15 residues long. The V gene lost 6 bases and the J gene lost 4 bases, with 18 bases spanning the gap. CDR1 SNHLY and CDR2 FYNNEI come from the germline V gene. CDR3 region: CASSPQGIVGTEAFF. Here the CDR3 DNA reads TGTGCCAGCAGCCCGCAGGGGATTGTGGGCACTGAAGCTTTCTTT.

J is TRBJ1-2 and V is TRBV11-1, with 7 positions matching TRBD1. The ends lost 4 bases at V and 4 bases at J; junction bases unmatched: 18. The CDR3 has 18 residues. Germline V CDR1 and CDR2: SGHAT, FQDESV (reference sequence). The CDR3, as DNA: TGTGCCAGCAGCTCGTACCGGGACAGAGGGGTTGGGAGCTATGGCTACACCTTC. This gives the protein CASSSYRDRGVGSYGYTF.

This chain uses TRBV5-1 with TRBJ2-7; 7 positions match TRBD1. The CDR3 runs to 13 residues. Germline V gene lookup returns CDR1 SGHRS and CDR2 YFSETQ. Trimming at V came to 4 bases and at J to 5 bases, leaving 6 bases not matched to a gene. The CDR3 region is CASSNGQVDEQYF. In DNA, the CDR3 is TGCGCCAGCAGCAACGGACAGGTCGACGAGCAGTACTTC. Full variable domain (missing parts from reference TRBV5-1 and TRBJ2-7): KAGVTQTPRYLIKTRGQQVTLSCSPISGHRSVSWYQQTPGQGLQFLFEYFSETQRNKGNFPGRFSGRQFSNSRSEMNVSTLELGDSALYLCASSNGQVDEQYFGPGTRLTVT.

V gene TRBV7-2 combines with J gene TRBJ2-7, with D unresolved. There are 13 residues in the CDR3. Trimming removed 2 bases at V and 3 bases at J, with 8 bases between. From germline, CDR1 is SGHTA and CDR2 FQGNSA. Here the CDR3 reads CASSLFVNYEQYF. Here the CDR3 DNA reads TGTGCCAGCAGCTTATTTGTCAACTACGAGCAGTACTTC.

The rearrangement links TRBV15 to TRBJ1-4, with unresolved D. The germline CDR1 and CDR2 sequences are LNHNV and YYDKDF (reference sequence). The V and J ends lost 1 base and 5 bases respectively, with 11 bases between them. This CDR3 is built from 15 residues. CDR3 in DNA: TGTGCCACCAGCAGAGTTCCTTCGAGAAATGAAAAACTGTTTTTT. This encodes CATSRVPSRNEKLFF.